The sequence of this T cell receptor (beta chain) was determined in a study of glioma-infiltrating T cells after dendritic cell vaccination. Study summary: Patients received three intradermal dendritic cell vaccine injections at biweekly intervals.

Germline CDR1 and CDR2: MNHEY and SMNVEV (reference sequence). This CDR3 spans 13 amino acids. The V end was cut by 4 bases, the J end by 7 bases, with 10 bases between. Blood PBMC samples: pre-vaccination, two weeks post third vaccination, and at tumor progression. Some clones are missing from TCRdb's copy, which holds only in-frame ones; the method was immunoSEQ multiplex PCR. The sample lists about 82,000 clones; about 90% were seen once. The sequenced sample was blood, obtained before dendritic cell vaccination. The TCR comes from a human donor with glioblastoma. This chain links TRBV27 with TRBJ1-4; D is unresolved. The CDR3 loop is CASSSPEREKLFF. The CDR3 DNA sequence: TGTGCCAGCAGTTCCCCTGAGCGTGAAAAACTGTTTTTT.